Listed here are 27 T cell receptor beta chains from one sample, sequenced in a study of T cells in Graves' hyperthyroidism and ophthalmopathy. There were TCR beta CDR3 regions amplified from RNA transcripts. Using the HTBI primer set, a first-round RT-PCR was run on the TCR CDR3. Each CDR3 protein is one row after TCRdb ran MiXCR on the multiplex PCR reads. The sample gives around 250,000 distinct CDR3 sequences, about a sixth of which show up once; around 30% is in the top ten. Sequencing input: blood. The origin of the receptors is a woman between 18 and 30 years old with Graves' ophthalmopathy.

At least ten counts were recorded for this clonotype. The CDR3 loop is CASSVGGRGLYNEQFF. The CDR3 region has the DNA TGTGCCAGCAGCGTAGGGGGCAGGGGGCTGTACAATGAGCAGTTCTTC. The chain couples TRBV9 to TRBJ2-1; TRBD1 aligns across 8 bases. The CDR3 is 16 residues long. Germline V lookup: CDR1 SGDLS, CDR2 YYNGEE. Trimming took 0 bases from V and 4 from J; bases not matched to a gene: 6.

This clonotype was detected ten times or more. The chain carries TRBV29-1 and TRBJ1-1; D ambiguous. Trimming removed 4 bases from V and 1 base from J, with 10 bases in between. This CDR3 has 13 residues. Germline V gene sequence: CDR1 SQVTM, CDR2 ANQGSEA. The CDR3 reads CSVGLTTNTEAFF. The CDR3 DNA reads TGCAGCGTTGGTCTGACAACGAACACTGAAGCTTTCTTT.

This clonotype was detected only once. A much larger clone lies one base from this, so it may be a read error. The J gene is TRBJ1-2, the V gene TRBV29-1; D call uncertain. From germline, CDR1 is SQVTM and CDR2 ANQGSEA. The ends were cut back, 7 bases at V and 0 bases at J, with 12 bases in the middle. This CDR3 region has 13 residues. The DNA of the CDR3 is TGCAGCGCTGATCGGGGAGCTAACTATGGCTACACCTTC. Its translation is CSADRGANYGYTF.

This clonotype was recorded many times. The rearrangement links TRBV24-1 to TRBJ2-7, with TRBD1 identical over 7 bases. V was clipped by 2 bases and J by 3 bases; unmatched bases: 6. This CDR3 has 15 residues. Germline V gene lookup returns CDR1 KGHDR and CDR2 SFDVKD. CDR3 in DNA: TGTGCCACCAGTGATTCAGCCAGGGGGTACTACGAGCAGTACTTC. Amino acid sequence: CATSDSARGYYEQYF.

This clonotype came up many times. V is TRBV11-2 and J is TRBJ2-4, with D hard to call. CDR1 is SGHAT, CDR2 FQNNGV, per germline. The V gene lost 4 bases and the J gene lost 7 bases, with 8 bases spanning the gap. The CDR3 spans 12 residues. The CDR3 region is CASSSQRNIQYF. The CDR3 region has the DNA TGTGCCAGCAGCTCTCAGAGGAACATTCAGTACTTC.

This clonotype appeared a few times. This chain connects TRBV15 to TRBJ2-7, with TRBD1 identical over 9 bases. Germline values: CDR1 LNHNV, CDR2 YYDKDF (reference sequence). The V segment lost 4 bases and the J segment 0 bases; nucleotides outside the gene matches: 7. CDR3 size: 16 residues. CDR3 DNA: TGTGCCACCAGCAACCCCGGGACAGGGCCCTCCTACGAGCAGTACTTC. Its protein product is CATSNPGTGPSYEQYF.

This clonotype showed up many times. The gene calls are TRBV28 and TRBJ2-7, with TRBD2 matching over 8 bases. Germline trimming cut 6 bases from V and 6 bases from J; bases unmatched to any gene: 4. CDR1 and CDR2 (germline): MDHEN, SYDVKM. The CDR3 totals 12 residues. Here the CDR3 reads CASRTGGGEQYF. DNA for the CDR3: TGTGCCAGCAGGACGGGGGGGGGCGAGCAGTACTTC.

The table lists this clonotype with many counts. This chain links TRBV7-3 with TRBJ2-1; weak D call: TRBD2 (6 bases). The CDR3 covers 16 residues. The V end was cut by 4 bases, the J end by 0 bases, with 13 bases between. CDR1 is SGHTA, CDR2 FQGTGA, per germline. For the CDR3, the DNA is TGTGCCAGCAGCTCCTACCCCGGGAGCTCCTACAATGAGCAGTTCTTC. Its translation: CASSSYPGSSYNEQFF.

The table lists this clonotype with many counts. V is TRBV20-1 and J is TRBJ2-3; tentative D call: TRBD2 (6 bases). The V end lost 3 bases, the J end lost 0 bases, and 10 bases lay between the germline ends. The CDR3 is 14 amino acids. Germline CDR1 and CDR2: DFQATT and SNEGSKA (reference sequence). The CDR3 DNA sequence: TGCAGTGCTAGCCCCGGGACTAGCACAGATACGCAGTATTTT. Translating it yields CSASPGTSTDTQYF.

This clonotype was seen many times. A junction end diverges from the germline sequence, so it may reflect a read error. The rearrangement links TRBV15 to TRBJ2-7; D unclear. Germline CDR1 and CDR2: LNHNV and YYDKDF (reference sequence). The CDR3 is 15 amino acids. Here the CDR3 reads CATSRERARSYEQYF. Written as DNA, the CDR3 is TGTGCCACCAGCCGAGAACGGGCACGATCCTACGAGCAGTACTTC.

This clonotype has at least ten counts. The J gene is TRBJ1-1, the V gene TRBV24-1, with 8 nucleotides matching TRBD1. CDR3 length equals 16 residues. Per germline, CDR1 KGHDR and CDR2 SFDVKD. The ends lost 4 bases at V and 0 bases at J; junction bases unmatched: 6. CDR3 in DNA: TGTGCCACCAGTGAGAGGACAGGGTCCATGAACACTGAAGCTTTCTTT. It is translated as CATSERTGSMNTEAFF.

There are many counts of this clonotype. The chain is built from TRBV7-8 and TRBJ2-3; 16 bases are shared with TRBD2. The CDR3 spans 19 residues. The V segment lost 5 bases and the J segment 3 bases; nucleotides outside the gene matches: 11. Germline V gives CDR1 SGHVS, CDR2 FQNEAQ. CDR3 protein: CASSEGLAGGVVGTDTQYF. The CDR3, as DNA: TGTGCCAGCAGCGAGGGACTAGCGGGAGGGGTAGTGGGGACAGATACGCAGTATTTT.

This clonotype was observed a few times. The gene calls are TRBV19 and TRBJ2-7; D may be TRBD1 (5 bases). Trimming stripped 0 bases from V and 0 bases from J, with 15 bases between. CDR3 length equals 17 residues. CDR1 and CDR2 from the germline V gene are LNHDA and SQIVND (reference sequence). The CDR3 protein is CASSIEWGRANSYEQYF. As DNA, the CDR3 is TGTGCCAGTAGTATAGAGTGGGGCCGGGCGAACTCCTACGAGCAGTACTTC. The full variable domain, in which reference TRBV19 and TRBJ2-7 provide the parts outside the CDR3, is DGGITQSPKYLFRKEGQNVTLSCEQNLNHDAMYWYRQDPGQGLRLIYYSQIVNDFQKGDIAEGYSVSREKKESFPLTVTSAQKNPTAFYLCASSIEWGRANSYEQYFGPGTRLTVT.

The chain combines TRBV7-9 with TRBJ1-2; 12 nucleotides match TRBD1. V was clipped by 4 bases and J by 5 bases; unmatched bases: 8. There are 16 residues in the CDR3. Germline CDR1 is SEHNR and CDR2 is FQNEAQ (reference sequence). The CDR3 DNA sequence: TGTGCCAGCAGCTCACCGGGACAGGGGGCGCTGTATGGCTACACCTTC. Translating gives CASSSPGQGALYGYTF.

This clonotype was recorded at least ten times. This chain connects TRBV28 to TRBJ2-7; D possibly corresponds to TRBD2 (6 bases). CDR1 MDHEN and CDR2 SYDVKM come from the germline V gene. This CDR3 comprises 12 residues. Trimming shortened V by 7 bases and J by 4 bases, and 11 bases separated the two germline ends. The CDR3 DNA sequence: TGTGCCAGCAACTCCGGGGGTTACGAGCAGTACTTC. Amino acid sequence: CASNSGGYEQYF.

The chain couples TRBV28 to TRBJ1-5; 9 nucleotides line up with TRBD1. The germline V gene encodes CDR1 MDHEN and CDR2 SYDVKM. The V segment lost 4 bases and the J segment 8 bases; nucleotides outside the gene matches: 9. The CDR3 sequence is 15 residues long. The CDR3 DNA sequence: TGTGCCAGCAGTTCTCTCGGGACAGGGAGGGAGCCCCAGCATTTT. It codes for CASSSLGTGREPQHF.

This clonotype was seen repeatedly, ten times or more. This rearrangement joins TRBV7-2 to TRBJ2-7, with 8 bases aligning to TRBD2. V lost 5 bases to trimming and J lost 2 bases; unmatched junction nucleotides: 5. The CDR3 spans 14 residues. Germline loops: CDR1 SGHTA, CDR2 FQGNSA. CDR3 protein: CASSGTTSAYEQYF. The CDR3 DNA is TGTGCCAGCAGCGGAACGACTAGCGCCTACGAGCAGTACTTC.

This clonotype came up many times. The CDR3 protein is CASRPRGRGTEAFF. The CDR3 DNA follows: TGTGCCAGCAGACCAAGGGGGCGAGGGACTGAAGCTTTCTTT. The rearrangement uses TRBV6-2 or TRBV6-3 and TRBJ1-1, with 7 bases lining up with TRBD1. With 6 bases clipped from V and 5 bases from J, the junction kept 9 bases outside the gene matches. CDR3 size: 14 residues. Germline V gives CDR1 MNHEY, CDR2 SVGEGT.

This clonotype has at least ten counts. The rearrangement links TRBV4-2 to TRBJ2-7, with D possibly being TRBD2 (6 bases). Trimming removed 1 base at V and 2 bases at J, with 12 bases between. The CDR3 loop spans 15 amino acids. CDR1 is LGHNA and CDR2 is YNFKEQ in the germline V gene. CDR3 sequence reads: CASSQGFGGPYEQYF. The CDR3 nucleotides read TGTGCCAGCAGCCAAGGGTTCGGGGGACCCTACGAGCAGTACTTC.

The table lists this clonotype with many counts. This sequence joins TRBV29-1 and TRBJ2-3, with TRBD2 identical over 12 bases. The trim removed 6 bases at V and 6 bases at J, leaving 7 bases unmatched. This CDR3 comprises 14 residues. Germline CDR1 is SQVTM and CDR2 is ANQGSEA. The CDR3 nucleotides read TGCAGCGTCCGACTAGCGGGGGACGCGGATACGCAGTATTTT. Translated, it gives CSVRLAGDADTQYF.

The chain links TRBV2 to TRBJ2-5; D gene uncertain. Trimming left V 6 bases short and J 5 bases short, with 13 bases between. The germline V gene encodes CDR1 SNHLY and CDR2 FYNNEI. This CDR3 is 13 amino acids long. CDR3 nucleotides: TGTGCCAGCAGCCTGGGTATGGCGGAGACCCAGTACTTC. Its protein product is CASSLGMAETQYF.

At least ten counts were recorded for this clonotype. The chain recombines TRBV28 with TRBJ1-5; 8 bases map to TRBD1. This CDR3 is built from 15 residues. CDR1 and CDR2 from the germline V gene are MDHEN and SYDVKM. J gave up 8 bases and V 5 bases, and 11 bases lay outside the gene matches. In DNA form, the CDR3 reads TGTGCCAGCAGTCCGTCGGACAGGGTAATAAAGCCCCAGCATTTT. Amino acid sequence: CASSPSDRVIKPQHF.

This clonotype was counted only a few times. It may be a read error: a sequence one base away is much more abundant. The gene calls are TRBV7-2 and TRBJ2-5; 12 bases fit TRBD2. Germline V gene data show CDR1 as SGHTA and CDR2 as FQGNSA. This CDR3 has 18 residues. The CDR3 DNA is TGTGCCAGCAGCTTAGAGTATCTAGCGGGGGGGCCTAAAGAGACCCGGTACTTC. This encodes CASSLEYLAGGPKETRYF.

This clonotype appeared many times. The chain couples TRBV20-1 to TRBJ2-2; a weak D match, TRBD2 (7 bases). V was cut by 0 bases and J by 3 bases, with 14 bases left in between. This CDR3 contains 16 residues. CDR1 is DFQATT and CDR2 is SNEGSKA in the germline V gene (reference sequence). The CDR3 bases are TGCAGTGCTAGAGATTGGGGGGGCAGGCACACCGGGGAGCTGTTTTTT. Amino acid sequence: CSARDWGGRHTGELFF.

The chain uses TRBV11-2 and TRBJ1-3; no clear D gene. V was pared by 3 bases and J by 4 bases, with 10 bases between. The CDR3 has 14 amino acids. CDR1 SGHAT and CDR2 FQNNGV come from the germline V gene. DNA for the CDR3: TGTGCCAGCAGCTTTGTGTTGTCCGGAAACACCATATATTTT. Encoded protein: CASSFVLSGNTIYF.

About this clonotype itself: This may be a read error, as it is one base from a much larger clone. The chain combines TRBV12-3 or TRBV12-4 with TRBJ2-5; 7 bases are shared with TRBD2. There are 14 residues in the CDR3. CDR3 in amino acids: CVSSTDAGRETKYF. The CDR3, as DNA: TGTGTCAGCAGTACCGATGCGGGGCGGGAGACCAAGTACTTC.

This clonotype was detected many times. The chain couples TRBV2 to TRBJ2-5; 10 nucleotides agree with TRBD1. CDR3 size: 15 residues. The germline V gene has CDR1 SNHLY and CDR2 FYNNEI. J was trimmed by 4 bases and V by 7 bases; bases with no gene match: 9. The CDR3 protein is CASIGDRGGGETQYF. The CDR3 DNA reads TGTGCCAGCATCGGGGACAGGGGCGGAGGAGAGACCCAGTACTTC.